This entry is about one T cell receptor beta chain. This record comes from a study of early T cells in non-severe SARS-CoV-2 infection. Attachment of unique molecular identifiers to individual cDNA molecules was performed. TCRdb ran MiXCR on the 5' RACE reads and lists one entry per CDR3 protein. The sample holds about 64,000 distinct CDR3 sequences, around 20% seen once. The CDR3 extends over 17 amino acids. J was trimmed by 7 bases and V by 7 bases; bases with no gene match: 16. CDR1 is MNHEY and CDR2 is SMNVEV in the germline V gene (reference sequence). The sequence was obtained from an adult who was a healthcare worker with PCR-confirmed SARS-CoV-2 infection or an uninfected control (not recorded which). The chain recombines TRBV27 with TRBJ1-2; 12 nucleotides match TRBD1. This specimen consisted of whole blood, obtained at baseline. The CDR3 sequence: CASTTYYRDRGRVGYTF. As DNA, the CDR3 is TGTGCCAGCACCACCTACTACCGGGACAGGGGGCGGGTTGGCTACACCTTC.